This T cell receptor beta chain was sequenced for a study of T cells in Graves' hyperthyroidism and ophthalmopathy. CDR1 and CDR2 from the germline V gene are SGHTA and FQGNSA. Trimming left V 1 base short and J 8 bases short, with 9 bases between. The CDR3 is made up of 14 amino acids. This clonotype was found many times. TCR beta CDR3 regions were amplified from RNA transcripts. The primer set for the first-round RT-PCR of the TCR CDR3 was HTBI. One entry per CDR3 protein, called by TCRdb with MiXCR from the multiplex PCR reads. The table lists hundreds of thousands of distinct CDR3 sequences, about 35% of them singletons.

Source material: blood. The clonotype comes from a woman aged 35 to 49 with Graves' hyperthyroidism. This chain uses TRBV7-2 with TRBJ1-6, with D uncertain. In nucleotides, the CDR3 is TGTGCCAGCAGCTTAGTAGGGTCGGATTCACCCCTCCACTTT. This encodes CASSLVGSDSPLHF.